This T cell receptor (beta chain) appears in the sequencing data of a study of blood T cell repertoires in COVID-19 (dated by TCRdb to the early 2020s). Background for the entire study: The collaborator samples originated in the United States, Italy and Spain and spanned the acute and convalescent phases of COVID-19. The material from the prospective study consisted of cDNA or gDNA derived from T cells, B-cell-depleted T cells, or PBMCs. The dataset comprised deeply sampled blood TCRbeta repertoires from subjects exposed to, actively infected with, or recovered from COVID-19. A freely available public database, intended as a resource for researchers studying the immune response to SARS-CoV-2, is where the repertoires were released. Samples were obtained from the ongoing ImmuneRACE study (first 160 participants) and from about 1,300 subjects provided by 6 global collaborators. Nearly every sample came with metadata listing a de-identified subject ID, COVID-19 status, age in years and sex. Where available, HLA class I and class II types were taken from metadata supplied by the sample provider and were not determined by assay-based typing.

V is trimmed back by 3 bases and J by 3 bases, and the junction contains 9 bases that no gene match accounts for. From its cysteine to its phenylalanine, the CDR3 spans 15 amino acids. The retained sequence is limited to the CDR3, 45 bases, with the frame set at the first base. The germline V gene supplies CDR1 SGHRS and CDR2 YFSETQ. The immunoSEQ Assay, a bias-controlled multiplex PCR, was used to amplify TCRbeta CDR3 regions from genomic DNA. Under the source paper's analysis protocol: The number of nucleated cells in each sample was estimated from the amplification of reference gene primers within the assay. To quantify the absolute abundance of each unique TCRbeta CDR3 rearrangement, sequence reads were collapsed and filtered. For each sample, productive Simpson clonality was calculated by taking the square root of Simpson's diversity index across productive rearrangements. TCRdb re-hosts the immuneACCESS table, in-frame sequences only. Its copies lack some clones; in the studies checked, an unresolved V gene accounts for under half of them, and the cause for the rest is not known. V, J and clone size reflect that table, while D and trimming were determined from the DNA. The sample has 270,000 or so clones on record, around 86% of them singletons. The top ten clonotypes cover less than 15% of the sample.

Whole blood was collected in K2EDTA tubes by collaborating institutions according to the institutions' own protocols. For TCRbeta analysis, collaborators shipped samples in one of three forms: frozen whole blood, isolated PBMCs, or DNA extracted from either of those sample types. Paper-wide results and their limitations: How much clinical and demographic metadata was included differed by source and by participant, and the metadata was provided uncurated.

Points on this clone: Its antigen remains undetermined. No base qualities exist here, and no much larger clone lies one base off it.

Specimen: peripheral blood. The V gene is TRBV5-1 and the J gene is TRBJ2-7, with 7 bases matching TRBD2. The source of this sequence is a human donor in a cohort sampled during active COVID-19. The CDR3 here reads CASSYGSGDDYEQYF. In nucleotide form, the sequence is TGCGCCAGCAGCTATGGAAGCGGGGACGACTACGAGCAGTACTTC. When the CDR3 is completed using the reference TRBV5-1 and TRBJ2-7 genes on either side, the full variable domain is KAGVTQTPRYLIKTRGQQVTLSCSPISGHRSVSWYQQTPGQGLQFLFEYFSETQRNKGNFPGRFSGRQFSNSRSEMNVSTLELGDSALYLCASSYGSGDDYEQYFGPGTRLTVT.